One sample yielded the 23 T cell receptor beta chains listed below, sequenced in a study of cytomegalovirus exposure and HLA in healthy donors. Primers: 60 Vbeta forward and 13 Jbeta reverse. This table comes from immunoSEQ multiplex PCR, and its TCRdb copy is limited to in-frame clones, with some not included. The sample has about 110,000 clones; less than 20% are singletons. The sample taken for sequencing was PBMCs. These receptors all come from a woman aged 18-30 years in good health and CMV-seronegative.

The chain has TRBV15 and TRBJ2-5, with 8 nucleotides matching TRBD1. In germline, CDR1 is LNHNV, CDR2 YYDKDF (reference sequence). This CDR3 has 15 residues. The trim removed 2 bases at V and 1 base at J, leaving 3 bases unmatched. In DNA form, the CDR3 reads TGTGCCACCAGCAGACCCGACAGGGGCCAAGAGACCCAGTACTTC. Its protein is CATSRPDRGQETQYF.

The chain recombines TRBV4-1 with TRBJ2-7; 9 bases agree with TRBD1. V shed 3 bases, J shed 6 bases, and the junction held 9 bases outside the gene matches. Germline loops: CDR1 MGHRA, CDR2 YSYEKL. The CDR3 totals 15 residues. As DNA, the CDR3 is TGCGCCAGCAGCCAGCATTCCGGGACAGGGAGCGAGCAGTACTTC. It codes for CASSQHSGTGSEQYF.

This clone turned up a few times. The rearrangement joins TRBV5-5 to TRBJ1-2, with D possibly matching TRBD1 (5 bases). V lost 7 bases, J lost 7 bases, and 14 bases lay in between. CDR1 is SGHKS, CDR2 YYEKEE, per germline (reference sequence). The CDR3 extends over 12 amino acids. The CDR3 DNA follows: TGTGCCAGCGTAGACAGAGAATCTGGCTACACCTTC. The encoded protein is CASVDRESGYTF.

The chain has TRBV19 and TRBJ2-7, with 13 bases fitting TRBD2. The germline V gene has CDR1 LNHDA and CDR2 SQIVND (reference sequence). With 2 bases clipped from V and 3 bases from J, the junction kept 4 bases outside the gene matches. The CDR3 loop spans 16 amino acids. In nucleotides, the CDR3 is TGTGCCAGTAGTATAAGGACTAGCGGGAGTTACTACGAGCAGTACTTC. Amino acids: CASSIRTSGSYYEQYF.

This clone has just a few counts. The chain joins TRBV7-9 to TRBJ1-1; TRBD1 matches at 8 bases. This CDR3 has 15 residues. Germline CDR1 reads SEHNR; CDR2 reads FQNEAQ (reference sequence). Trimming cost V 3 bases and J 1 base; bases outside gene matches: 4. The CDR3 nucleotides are TGTGCCAGCAGCTTCCCCCAGGGGGCGAACACTGAAGCTTTCTTT. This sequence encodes CASSFPQGANTEAFF. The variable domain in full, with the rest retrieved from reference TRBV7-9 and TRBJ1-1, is DTGVSQNPRHKITKRGQNVTFRCDPISEHNRLYWYRQTLGQGPEFLTYFQNEAQLEKSRLLSDRFSAERPKGSFSTLEIQRTEQGDSAMYLCASSFPQGANTEAFFGQGTRLTVV.

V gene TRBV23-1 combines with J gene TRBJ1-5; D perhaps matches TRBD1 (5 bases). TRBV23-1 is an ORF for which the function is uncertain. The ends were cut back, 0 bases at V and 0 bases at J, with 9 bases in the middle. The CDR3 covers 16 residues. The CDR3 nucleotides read TGCGCCAGCAGTCAATCGGTCCAGGGTAGCAATCAGCCCCAGCATTTT. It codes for CASSQSVQGSNQPQHF.

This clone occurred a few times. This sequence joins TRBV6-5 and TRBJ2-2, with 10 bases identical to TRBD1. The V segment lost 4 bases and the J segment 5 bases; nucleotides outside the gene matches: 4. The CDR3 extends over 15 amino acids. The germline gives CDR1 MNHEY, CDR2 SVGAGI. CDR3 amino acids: CASSFGTGVTGELFF. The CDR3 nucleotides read TGTGCCAGCAGTTTCGGGACAGGGGTGACCGGGGAGCTGTTTTTT.

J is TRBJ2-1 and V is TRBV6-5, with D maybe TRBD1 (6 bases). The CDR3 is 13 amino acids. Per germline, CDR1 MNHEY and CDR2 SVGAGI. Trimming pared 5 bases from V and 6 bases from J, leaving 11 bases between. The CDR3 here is CASSPGAFNEQFF. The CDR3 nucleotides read TGTGCCAGCAGTCCAGGGGCGTTCAATGAGCAGTTCTTC.

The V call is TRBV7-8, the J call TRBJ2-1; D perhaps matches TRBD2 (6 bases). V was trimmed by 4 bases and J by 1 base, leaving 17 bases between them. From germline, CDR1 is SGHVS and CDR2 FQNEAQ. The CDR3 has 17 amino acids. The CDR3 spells CASSSAFRDLSYNEQFF. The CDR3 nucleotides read TGTGCCAGCAGCTCCGCGTTCCGGGACTTGTCCTACAATGAGCAGTTCTTC.

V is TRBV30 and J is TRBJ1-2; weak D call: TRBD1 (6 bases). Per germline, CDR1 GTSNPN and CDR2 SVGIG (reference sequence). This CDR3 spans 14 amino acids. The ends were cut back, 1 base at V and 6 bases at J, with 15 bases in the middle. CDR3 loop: CAWSGTVTGHGYTF. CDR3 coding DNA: TGTGCCTGGAGTGGTACCGTCACAGGGCATGGCTACACCTTC.

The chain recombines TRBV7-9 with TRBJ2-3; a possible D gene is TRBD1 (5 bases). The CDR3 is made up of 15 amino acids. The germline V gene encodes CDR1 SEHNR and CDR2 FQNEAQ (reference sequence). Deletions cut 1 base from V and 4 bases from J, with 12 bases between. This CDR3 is CASSLGPQGADTQYF. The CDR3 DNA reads TGTGCCAGCAGCTTAGGGCCTCAAGGGGCAGATACGCAGTATTTT.

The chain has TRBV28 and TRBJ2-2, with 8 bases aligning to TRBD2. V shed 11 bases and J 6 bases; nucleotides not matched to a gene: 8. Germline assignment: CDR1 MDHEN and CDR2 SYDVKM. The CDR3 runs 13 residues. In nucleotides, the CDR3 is TGTGCCGGGGGGGTAGCGGGGTCCGGGGAGCTGTTTTTT. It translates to CAGGVAGSGELFF.

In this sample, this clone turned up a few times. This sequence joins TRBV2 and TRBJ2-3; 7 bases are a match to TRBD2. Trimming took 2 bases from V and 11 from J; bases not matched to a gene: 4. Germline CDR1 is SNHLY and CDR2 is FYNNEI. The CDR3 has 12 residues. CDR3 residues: CASSEMREMQYF. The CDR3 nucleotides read TGTGCCAGCAGTGAAATGCGGGAGATGCAGTATTTT.

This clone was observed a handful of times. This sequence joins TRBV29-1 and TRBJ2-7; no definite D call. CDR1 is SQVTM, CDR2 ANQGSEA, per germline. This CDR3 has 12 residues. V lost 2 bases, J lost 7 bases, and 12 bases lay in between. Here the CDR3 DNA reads TGCAGCGTTGAATATCTCTCCAGGGAGCAGTACTTC. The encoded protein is CSVEYLSREQYF.

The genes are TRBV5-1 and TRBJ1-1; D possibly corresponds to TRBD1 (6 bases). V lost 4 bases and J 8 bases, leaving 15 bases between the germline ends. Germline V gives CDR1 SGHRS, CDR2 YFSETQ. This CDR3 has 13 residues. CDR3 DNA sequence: TGCGCCAGCAGCCCTACCCAGGGGCTCGAAGCTTTCTTT. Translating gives CASSPTQGLEAFF. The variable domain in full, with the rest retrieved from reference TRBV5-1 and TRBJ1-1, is KAGVTQTPRYLIKTRGQQVTLSCSPISGHRSVSWYQQTPGQGLQFLFEYFSETQRNKGNFPGRFSGRQFSNSRSEMNVSTLELGDSALYLCASSPTQGLEAFFGQGTRLTVV.

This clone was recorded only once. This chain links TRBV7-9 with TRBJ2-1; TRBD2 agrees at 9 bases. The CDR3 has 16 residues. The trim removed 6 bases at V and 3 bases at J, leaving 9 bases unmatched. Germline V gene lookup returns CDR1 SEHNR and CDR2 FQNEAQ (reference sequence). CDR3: CASRGLAGPNYNEQFF. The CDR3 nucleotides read TGTGCCAGCAGGGGCCTAGCGGGACCGAACTACAATGAGCAGTTCTTC.

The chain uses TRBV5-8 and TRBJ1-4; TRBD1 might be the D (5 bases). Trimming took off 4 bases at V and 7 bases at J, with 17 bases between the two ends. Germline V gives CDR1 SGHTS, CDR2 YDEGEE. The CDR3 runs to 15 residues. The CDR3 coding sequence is TGTGCCAGCAGCCCGCTGGCAGGGAAGACTGAAAAACTGTTTTTT. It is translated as CASSPLAGKTEKLFF.

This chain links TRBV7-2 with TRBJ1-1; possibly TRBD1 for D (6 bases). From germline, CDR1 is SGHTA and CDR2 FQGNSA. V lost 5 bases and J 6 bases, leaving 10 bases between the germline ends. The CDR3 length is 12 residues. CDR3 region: CASSPGVAEAFF. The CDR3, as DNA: TGTGCCAGCAGCCCAGGGGTAGCTGAAGCTTTCTTT.

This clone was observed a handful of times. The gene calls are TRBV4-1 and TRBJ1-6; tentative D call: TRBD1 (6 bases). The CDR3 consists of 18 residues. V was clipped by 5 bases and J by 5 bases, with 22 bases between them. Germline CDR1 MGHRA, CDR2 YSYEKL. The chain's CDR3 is CASSKIRTGPSDNSPLHF. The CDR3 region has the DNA TGCGCCAGCAGCAAAATTCGAACAGGGCCCAGCGATAATTCACCCCTCCACTTT.

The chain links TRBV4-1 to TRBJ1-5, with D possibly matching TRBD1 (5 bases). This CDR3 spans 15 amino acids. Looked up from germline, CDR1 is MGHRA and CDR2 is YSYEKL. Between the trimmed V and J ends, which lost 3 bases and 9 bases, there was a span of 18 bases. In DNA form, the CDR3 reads TGCGCCAGCAGCCAGCAGAAGGGGAACCATCGGCCCCAGCATTTT. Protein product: CASSQQKGNHRPQHF.

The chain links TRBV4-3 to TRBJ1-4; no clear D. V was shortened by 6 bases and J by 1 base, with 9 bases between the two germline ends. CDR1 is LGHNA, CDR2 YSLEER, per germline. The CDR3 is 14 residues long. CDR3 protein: CASSWEGTNEKLFF. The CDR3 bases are TGCGCCAGCAGTTGGGAGGGAACTAATGAAAAACTGTTTTTT.

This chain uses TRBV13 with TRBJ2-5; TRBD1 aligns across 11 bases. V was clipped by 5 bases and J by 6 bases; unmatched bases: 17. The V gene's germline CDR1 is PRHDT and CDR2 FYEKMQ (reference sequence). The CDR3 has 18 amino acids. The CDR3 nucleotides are TGTGCCAGCAGCAACTCCCGGGACAGGGGGATAGTGGGACAGACCCAGTACTTC. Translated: CASSNSRDRGIVGQTQYF.

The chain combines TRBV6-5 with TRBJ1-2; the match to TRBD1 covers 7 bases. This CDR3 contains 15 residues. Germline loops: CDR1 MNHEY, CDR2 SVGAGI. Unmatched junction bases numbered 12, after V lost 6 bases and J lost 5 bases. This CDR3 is CASRKTGDPSYGYTF. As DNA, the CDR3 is TGTGCCAGCAGGAAAACAGGGGACCCCAGTTATGGCTACACCTTC.